This record covers a single T cell receptor beta chain. These data come from a study of cytomegalovirus exposure and HLA in healthy donors. Germline CDR1 is MNHEY and CDR2 is SVGAGI. The length of the CDR3 is 15 residues. V dropped 0 bases and J dropped 10 bases, with 18 bases sitting between them. PCR involved 60 Vbeta and 13 Jbeta primers. Assay used: immunoSEQ multiplex PCR; TCRdb lists only in-frame clones, some missing. The sample lists 100,000 to 150,000 clones, roughly three quarters occurring once. The chain combines TRBV6-5 with TRBJ1-1; tentative D call: TRBD1 (6 bases). The material sequenced was PBMCs. The source of this sequence is a young man in good health and CMV-seropositive. CDR3 sequence reads: CASSYSRGTGRIAFF. The CDR3 DNA reads TGTGCCAGCAGTTACTCGAGGGGGACCGGACGGATAGCTTTCTTT.